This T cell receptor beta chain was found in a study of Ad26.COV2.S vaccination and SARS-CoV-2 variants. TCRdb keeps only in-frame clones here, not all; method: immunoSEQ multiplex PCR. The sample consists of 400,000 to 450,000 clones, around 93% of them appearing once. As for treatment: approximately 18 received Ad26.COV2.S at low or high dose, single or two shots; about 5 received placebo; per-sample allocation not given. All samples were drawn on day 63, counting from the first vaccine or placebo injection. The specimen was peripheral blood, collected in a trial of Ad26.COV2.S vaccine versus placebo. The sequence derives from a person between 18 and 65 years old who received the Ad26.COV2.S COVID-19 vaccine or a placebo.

The CDR3 bases are TGTGCCAGCAGCTTAATTGGCTTCGGCAATCAGCCCCAGCATTTT. As protein: CASSLIGFGNQPQHF. The J gene is TRBJ1-5, the V gene TRBV7-2; D not certain. The CDR3 sequence is 15 residues long. Germline V gives CDR1 SGHTA, CDR2 FQGNSA. With 2 bases removed from V and 2 bases from J, the gap between germline ends came to 10 bases. The full variable domain, in which reference TRBV7-2 and TRBJ1-5 provide the parts outside the CDR3, is GAGVSQSPSNKVTEKGKDVELRCDPISGHTALYWYRQSLGQGLEFLIYFQGNSAPDKSGLPSDRFSAERTGGSVSTLTIQRTQQEDSAVYLCASSLIGFGNQPQHFGDGTRLSIL.